What follows are 16 T cell receptor beta chains derived from one specimen sequenced in a study of siplizumab effects on memory and regulatory T cells. Only in-frame clones appear in the TCRdb table, and some are missing; sequencing was by immunoSEQ multiplex PCR. This table holds roughly 100,000 clones, over 90% found once. The sample was Tregs sorted from blood. The receptors stem from a human donor in good health.

V gene TRBV5-4 combines with J gene TRBJ1-2, with D unclear. The CDR3 extends over 13 amino acids. V lost 1 base and J lost 7, with 11 bases in between. Germline V gene lookup returns CDR1 SGHNT and CDR2 YYREEE (reference sequence). The CDR3 is CASSLKGMGGYTF. CDR3 in DNA: TGTGCCAGCAGCTTGAAGGGAATGGGTGGCTACACCTTC.

As for this clone: Mismatch with germline at one junction end may stem from a read error. The chain has TRBV15 and TRBJ2-2; D possibly uses TRBD1 or TRBD2 (7 bases each). The length of the CDR3 is 13 residues. Per germline, CDR1 LNHNV and CDR2 YYDKDF (reference sequence). CDR3 coding DNA: TGTACCACCAGCAGGGGGGGCACCGGGGAGCTGTTTTTT. Translated, it gives CTTSRGGTGELFF. Variable domain in full (rest from reference TRBV15 and TRBJ2-2): DAMVIQNPRYQVTQFGKPVTLSCSQTLNHNVMYWYQQKSSQAPKLLFHYYDKDFNNEADTPDNFQSRRPNTSFCFLDIRSPGLGDTAMYLCTTSRGGTGELFFGEGSRLTVL.

The V and J genes are TRBV6-6 and TRBJ1-1; D may be TRBD1 (6 bases). The length of the CDR3 is 16 residues. CDR1 is MNHNY and CDR2 is SVGAGI in the germline V gene (reference sequence). V shed 2 bases and J shed 0 bases, with 13 bases lying between them. CDR3 sequence reads: CASSYPSGDMNTEAFF. CDR3 coding DNA: TGTGCCAGCAGTTACCCCAGCGGGGACATGAACACTGAAGCTTTCTTT.

The V and J genes are TRBV5-6 and TRBJ1-3; TRBD1 matches 9 bases. This CDR3 is built from 15 residues. The V and J ends lost 2 bases and 4 bases, in that order; junction bases with no gene match: 4. Germline loops: CDR1 SGHDT, CDR2 YYEEEE. The CDR3 nucleotides are TGTGCCAGCAGCTTACAGGGGGCGCGAGGAAACACCATATATTTT. This gives the protein CASSLQGARGNTIYF.

The V and J genes are TRBV29-1 and TRBJ2-5; TRBD1 matches 7 bases. This CDR3 is built from 14 residues. Trimming at V came to 7 bases and at J to 2 bases, leaving 10 bases not matched to a gene. Germline V CDR1 and CDR2: SQVTM, ANQGSEA. The CDR3 coding sequence is TGCAGCGGGCTACCGGGACAGATTCAAGAGACCCAGTACTTC. It translates to CSGLPGQIQETQYF.

This sequence joins TRBV29-1 and TRBJ2-1, with 10 nucleotides matching TRBD2. The CDR3 runs to 14 residues. The junction had 8 bases not matched to a gene; V was cut back by 7 bases and J by 5 bases. CDR1 SQVTM and CDR2 ANQGSEA come from the germline V gene. The CDR3 protein is CSGKGTSVDNEQFF. CDR3 sequence (DNA): TGCAGCGGGAAGGGGACTAGCGTAGACAATGAGCAGTTCTTC.

The chain has TRBV6-1 and TRBJ1-2; no definite D call. Germline V gene data show CDR1 as MNHNS and CDR2 as SASEGT. This CDR3 comprises 12 residues. V was trimmed by 4 bases and J by 2 bases, leaving 5 bases between them. The CDR3 region is CASSVANYGYTF. CDR3 coding DNA: TGTGCCAGCAGTGTGGCCAACTATGGCTACACCTTC.

The chain joins TRBV7-6 to TRBJ2-5, with D perhaps matching TRBD1 (6 bases). From germline, CDR1 is SGHVS and CDR2 FNYEAQ. This CDR3 comprises 15 residues. The ends were cut back, 1 base at V and 4 bases at J, with 13 bases in the middle. The CDR3 spells CASSLVGGYVETQYF. CDR3 bases: TGTGCCAGCAGCTTAGTAGGGGGATATGTAGAGACCCAGTACTTC. The full variable domain, in which reference TRBV7-6 and TRBJ2-5 provide the parts outside the CDR3, is GAGVSQSPRYKVTKRGQDVALRCDPISGHVSLYWYRQALGQGPEFLTYFNYEAQQDKSGLPNDRFSAERPEGSISTLTIQRTEQRDSAMYRCASSLVGGYVETQYFGPGTRLLVL.

V usage is TRBV18 and J usage is TRBJ2-1; TRBD1 might be the D (6 bases). Germline V gene lookup returns CDR1 KGHSH and CDR2 LQKENI. The CDR3 is 15 residues long. V shed 3 bases and J shed 1 base, with 10 bases lying between them. Written as DNA, the CDR3 is TGTGCCAGCTCACCTGGGGGCTTTTCCTACAATGAGCAGTTCTTC. Its translation: CASSPGGFSYNEQFF.

This chain uses TRBV5-8 with TRBJ2-1; TRBD1 matches at 8 bases. In germline, CDR1 is SGHTS, CDR2 YDEGEE. The CDR3 runs to 13 residues. Unmatched junction bases numbered 5, after V lost 4 bases and J lost 8 bases. The CDR3 loop is CASSQDRGYEQFF. The CDR3 nucleotides are TGTGCCAGCAGCCAAGACAGGGGCTATGAGCAGTTCTTC.

The sample holds one count of this clone. The chain uses TRBV10-3 and TRBJ2-1; 7 positions agree with TRBD1. V was clipped by 5 bases and J by 0 bases; unmatched bases: 7. This CDR3 region has 16 residues. Germline-derived CDR1 and CDR2 are ENHRY and SYGVKD. CDR3 DNA sequence: TGTGCCATCAGTAGTTCCGGGACAGCCTCCTACAATGAGCAGTTCTTC. Its protein is CAISSSGTASYNEQFF.

The chain links TRBV15 to TRBJ1-3; tentatively, D is TRBD1 (5 bases). CDR1 and CDR2 (germline): LNHNV, YYDKDF (reference sequence). Trimming removed 1 base at V and 0 bases at J, with 10 bases between. The CDR3 covers 16 residues. CDR3 DNA: TGTGCCACCAGCAGAGGTGGGGCCGGCTCTGGAAACACCATATATTTT. Translating it yields CATSRGGAGSGNTIYF. Using reference TRBV15 and TRBJ1-3 for the parts outside the CDR3, the full variable domain is DAMVIQNPRYQVTQFGKPVTLSCSQTLNHNVMYWYQQKSSQAPKLLFHYYDKDFNNEADTPDNFQSRRPNTSFCFLDIRSPGLGDTAMYLCATSRGGAGSGNTIYFGEGSWLTVV.

This sequence joins TRBV4-1 and TRBJ2-1, with D possibly TRBD2 on 6 matching bases. This CDR3 spans 15 amino acids. V lost 6 bases and J 2 bases, leaving 14 bases between the germline ends. Germline assignment: CDR1 MGHRA and CDR2 YSYEKL. The CDR3 DNA is TGCGCCAGCAGGCCAAGACTAGGGGCCTACAATGAGCAGTTCTTC. Translated: CASRPRLGAYNEQFF.

The chain joins TRBV30 to TRBJ1-6; TRBD1 is a possible D gene (5 bases). The CDR3 runs 14 residues. V shed 8 bases and J shed 8 bases, with 19 bases lying between them. CDR1 is GTSNPN, CDR2 SVGIG, per germline (reference sequence). DNA for the CDR3: TGTGCCGGAAGGATGTGGGGCCCCGATTCACCCCTCCACTTT. Protein sequence: CAGRMWGPDSPLHF.

V gene TRBV7-2 combines with J gene TRBJ2-5; the match to TRBD2 covers 11 bases. CDR3 length: 14 amino acids. Germline lookup yields CDR1 SGHTA and CDR2 FQGNSA. V was pared by 5 bases and J by 4 bases, with 3 bases of the junction left unmatched. As DNA, the CDR3 is TGTGCCAGCAGCGCCGGACTAGCGGGAGAGACCCAGTACTTC. Protein: CASSAGLAGETQYF.

V usage is TRBV7-8 and J usage is TRBJ2-3; tentatively, D is TRBD2 (6 bases). V lost 4 bases, J lost 2 bases, and 10 bases lay in between. The CDR3 runs to 14 residues. Germline CDR1 is SGHVS and CDR2 is FQNEAQ. In DNA form, the CDR3 reads TGTGCCAGCAGCTACGCGGGGACCACAGATACGCAGTATTTT. The encoded protein is CASSYAGTTDTQYF.